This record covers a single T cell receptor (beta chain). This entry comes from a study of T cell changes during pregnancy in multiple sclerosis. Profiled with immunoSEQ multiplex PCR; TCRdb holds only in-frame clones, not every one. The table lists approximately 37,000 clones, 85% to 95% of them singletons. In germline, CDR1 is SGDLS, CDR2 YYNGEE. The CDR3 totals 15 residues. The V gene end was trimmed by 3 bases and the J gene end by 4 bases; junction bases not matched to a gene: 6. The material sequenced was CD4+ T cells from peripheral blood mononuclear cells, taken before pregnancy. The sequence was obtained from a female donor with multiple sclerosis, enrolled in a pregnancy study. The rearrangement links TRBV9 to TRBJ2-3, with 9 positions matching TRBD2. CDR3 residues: CASSGRTSAADTQYF. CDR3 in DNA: TGTGCCAGCAGCGGCCGGACTAGCGCCGCAGATACGCAGTATTTT.